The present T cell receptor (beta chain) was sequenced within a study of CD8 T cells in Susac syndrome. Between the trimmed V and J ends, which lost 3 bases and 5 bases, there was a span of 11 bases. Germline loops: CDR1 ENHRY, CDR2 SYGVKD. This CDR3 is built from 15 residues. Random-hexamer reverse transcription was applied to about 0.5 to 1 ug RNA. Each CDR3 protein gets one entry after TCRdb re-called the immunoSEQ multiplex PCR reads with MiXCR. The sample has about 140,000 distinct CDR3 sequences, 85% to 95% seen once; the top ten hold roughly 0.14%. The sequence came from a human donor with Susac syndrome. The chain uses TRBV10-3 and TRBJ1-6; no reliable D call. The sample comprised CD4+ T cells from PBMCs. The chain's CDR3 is CAISDGGGNNSPLHF. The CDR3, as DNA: TGTGCCATCAGTGATGGCGGAGGGAATAATTCACCCCTCCACTTT.